This is a list of T cell receptor beta chains from one sample in a study of T-cell reconstitution after alpha-beta-depleted transplantation in children. TCRdb itself ran the PCR reads through MiXCR, one entry per CDR3 protein. The profile shows around 210,000 distinct CDR3 sequences, approximately 6.3% of them singletons. Specimen: PBMCs, collected before TCRalphabeta/CD19-depleted stem cell transplant. The source is a boy younger than 10 with acute lymphoblastic leukemia, due to receive a stem cell transplant. CDR3s include the opening cysteine and the closing phenylalanine or tryptophan. A D gene is named only where the DNA matches it firmly. Clone size appears in some rows only: once, few, many, or a class for an expanded clone.

V	J	D	size	CDR3	DNA
TRBV5-1	TRBJ1-1	-	many	CASSLTFGTEAFF	TGCGCCAGCAGCTTGACGTTTGGAACTGAAGCTTTCTTT
TRBV28	TRBJ2-1	-	many	CASSLTPAVRDEQFF	TGTGCCAGCAGTTTAACTCCGGCTGTTCGGGATGAGCAGTTCTTC
TRBV28	TRBJ2-6	-	few	CASSLRTSFSGANVLTF	TGTGCCAGCAGTTTACGGACAAGCTTCTCTGGGGCCAACGTCCTGACTTTC
TRBV18	TRBJ2-3	-	-	CASSPFPSVSDTQYF	TGTGCCAGCTCACCGTTTCCGAGCGTTTCAGATACGCAGTATTTT
TRBV27	TRBJ2-2	-	many	CASSLYGDTGELFF	TGTGCCAGCAGTTTATATGGGGACACCGGGGAGCTGTTTTTT
TRBV27	TRBJ2-7	-	many	CASSFAPRSSYEQYF	TGTGCCAGCAGTTTTGCCCCCAGGAGCTCCTACGAGCAGTACTTC
TRBV19	TRBJ1-1	TRBD1	few	CASSPIETGGAEAFF	TGTGCCAGTAGCCCCATTGAGACAGGGGGAGCTGAAGCTTTCTTT
TRBV28	TRBJ1-5	-	few	CASSHPKGGDQPQHF	TGTGCCAGCAGCCACCCCAAGGGGGGGGATCAGCCCCAGCATTTT
TRBV27	TRBJ2-1	-	many	CASSLGQLSPRNEQFF	TGTGCCAGCAGTCTCGGACAGCTCTCTCCTAGGAATGAGCAGTTCTTC
TRBV15	TRBJ2-1	-	few	CATSRQEPNEQFF	TGTGCCACCAGCAGACAGGAACCCAATGAGCAGTTCTTC
TRBV20-1	TRBJ1-5	TRBD1	many	CSARDRVGNQPQHF	TGCAGTGCCAGGGACAGGGTAGGGAATCAGCCCCAGCATTTT
TRBV12-3/TRBV12-4	TRBJ2-2	-	many	CASTTRRGRSPGELFF	TGTGCCAGCACTACCAGGCGGGGGCGTTCGCCCGGGGAGCTGTTTTTT
TRBV6-5	TRBJ2-1	-	many	CASSFSEDNEQFF	TGTGCCAGCAGTTTCTCGGAGGACAATGAGCAGTTCTTC
TRBV11-2	TRBJ2-7	TRBD2	-	CASSAPLAGGSYEQYF	TGTGCCAGCAGCGCCCCACTAGCGGGAGGGTCCTACGAGCAGTACTTC
TRBV28	TRBJ2-2	-	many	CASSPPHGSVGGLFF	TGTGCCAGCAGTCCCCCGCACGGGAGCGTCGGGGGGCTGTTTTTT
TRBV4-1	TRBJ1-2	-	few	CASSGFYGYTF	TGCGCCAGTTCGGGCTTCTATGGCTACACCTTC
TRBV18	TRBJ2-7	-	few	CASSPDQGGEQYF	TGTGCCAGCTCCCCCGACCAGGGGGGCGAGCAGTACTTC
TRBV28	TRBJ2-4	-	many	CASSFGENIQYF	TGTGCCAGCAGTTTTGGGGAAAACATTCAGTACTTC
TRBV12-3/TRBV12-4	TRBJ1-1	TRBD1	few	CASSGTGGNTEAFF	TGTGCCAGCAGCGGGACAGGGGGAAACACTGAAGCTTTCTTT
TRBV20-1	TRBJ1-3	TRBD1	few	CSARTGHSGNTIYF	TGCAGTGCTCGGACAGGCCACTCTGGAAACACCATATATTTT
TRBV28	TRBJ1-1	-	many	CATGQLHEAFF	TGTGCCACCGGACAGTTACATGAAGCTTTCTTT
TRBV4-2	TRBJ2-5	TRBD2	few	CASSQVILGGGGGFQETQYF	TGTGCCAGCAGCCAAGTAATTCTTGGAGGTGGCGGGGGATTCCAAGAGACCCAGTACTTC
TRBV20-1	TRBJ2-7	TRBD1	many	CSTGTGAYEQYF	TGCAGTACCGGGACAGGGGCCTACGAGCAGTACTTC
TRBV7-9	TRBJ2-2	TRBD1	many	CASGPGQGHSGELFF	TGTGCCAGCGGGCCCGGACAGGGTCACTCCGGGGAGCTGTTTTTT
TRBV3-1	TRBJ2-6	TRBD1	few	CASSPTWDRDRSGANVLTF	TGTGCCAGCAGCCCAACGTGGGACAGGGATCGGTCTGGGGCCAACGTCCTGACTTTC
TRBV19	TRBJ1-2	-	few	CASRSSGAGYTF	TGTGCCAGTAGGTCATCGGGGGCTGGCTACACCTTC
TRBV3-1	TRBJ2-7	TRBD1	many	CASSQGGQGTSEQYF	TGTGCCAGCAGCCAAGGGGGACAGGGAACGAGCGAGCAGTACTTC
TRBV5-1	TRBJ1-1	TRBD1	many	CASSQRTGAPDEAFF	TGCGCCAGCAGCCAAAGGACAGGGGCTCCCGATGAAGCTTTCTTT
TRBV5-1	TRBJ1-1	-	many	CASSFSETVTEAFF	TGCGCCAGCAGCTTCTCGGAGACAGTCACTGAAGCTTTCTTT
TRBV2	TRBJ1-2	-	few	CASSEEQGPYGYTF	TGTGCCAGCAGTGAGGAACAGGGCCCCTATGGCTACACCTTC
TRBV28	TRBJ2-7	-	few	CASSLVGGGPYEQYF	TGTGCCAGCAGTTTAGTAGGAGGGGGCCCCTACGAGCAGTACTTC
TRBV25-1	TRBJ2-5	-	few	CASSGRGGLETQYF	TGTGCCAGCAGTGGGCGCGGGGGCCTGGAGACCCAGTACTTC
TRBV28	TRBJ2-3	-	many	CASSLTGWSTDTQYF	TGTGCCAGCAGTCTCACAGGGTGGAGCACAGATACGCAGTATTTT
TRBV20-1	TRBJ2-6	-	many	CSAHSGANVLTF	TGCAGTGCCCACTCCGGGGCCAACGTCCTGACTTTC
TRBV15	TRBJ2-1	-	many	CATSRAFRGDQLYNEQFF	TGTGCCACCAGCAGAGCTTTCCGCGGGGACCAACTCTACAATGAGCAGTTCTTC